The TCR beta chain described here comes from a study of T-cell reconstitution after alpha-beta-depleted transplantation in children. Study-wide points: The origin of alpha-beta T cells about two months after transplant was reportedly several hundred expanded graft clones. At day 60, the high TCRbeta diversity found in some patients originated from recipient T cells and thymic progenitors that had survived. Once a year had passed after transplant, T-cell counts and diversity came mostly from newly produced T cells.

This clonotype was recorded many times. Its antigen is not identified. The TCRbeta library was prepared with unique molecular identifiers. One entry per CDR3 protein, called by TCRdb with MiXCR from the PCR reads. Altogether approximately 200,000 distinct CDR3 sequences are present, 6.3% being singletons, with the ten largest covering just over 4.5%. V was pared by 4 bases and J by 7 bases, with 7 bases between. Germline V gives CDR1 KGHDR, CDR2 SFDVKD. The CDR3 sequence is 12 residues long. The V and J genes are TRBV24-1 and TRBJ2-1; D possibly corresponds to TRBD2 (5 bases). This sequence was found in a girl in the first two years of life with combined immunodeficiency, due to receive a stem cell transplant. This specimen consisted of PBMCs, obtained before TCRalphabeta/CD19-depleted stem cell transplant. In DNA, the CDR3 is TGTGCCACCAGTGACGACTATAATGAGCAGTTCTTC. This sequence encodes CATSDDYNEQFF.